This T cell receptor beta chain was captured by sequencing in a study of Graves' ophthalmopathy and Graves' hyperthyroidism. Study results and limitations: The model reached 70.59% sensitivity and under 75% specificity for predicting ophthalmopathy progression.

Patients in the hyperthyroidism group, adults aged 18 to 65, were newly diagnosed, under 2 months' duration. Amplification of the TCR beta CDR3 regions used RNA transcripts (as template). A first-round RT-PCR used HTBI primers, followed by a second-round multiplex PCR. Via MiXCR, TCRdb re-called the multiplex PCR reads, giving one row per CDR3 protein. The sample carries roughly 1.1 million distinct CDR3 sequences, approximately 35% recorded once. This clonotype was observed a few times. Its cognate antigen is unknown. Germline CDR1 reads DFQATT; CDR2 reads SNEGSKA (reference sequence). The CDR3 sequence is 15 residues long. V lost 0 bases, J lost 5 bases, and 4 bases stayed unmatched.

The sequencing sample was made of peripheral blood or thyroid tissue (not recorded which). The clonotype comes from an adult man with Graves' hyperthyroidism. This chain links TRBV20-1 with TRBJ2-7; 13 bases match TRBD2. The CDR3 bases are TGCAGTGCTAGAGATGCCACTAGCGGGAGGGACGAGCAGTACTTC. This codes for CSARDATSGRDEQYF.